This passage covers 6 T cell receptor beta chains from one sample sequenced in a study of OX40 agonist ivuxolimab in advanced cancers. Repertoires were generated with immunoSEQ multiplex PCR, while TCRdb's copy carries only in-frame clones and drops some. The data hold 90,000 to 95,000 clones, with 84% observed a single time. The specimen was CD4+ or CD8+ T cells sorted from blood, collected in a trial of the OX40 agonist ivuxolimab. These receptors originate from an adult with an advanced solid tumor such as melanoma, head and neck, liver or kidney cancer.

The chain uses TRBV4-2 and TRBJ2-1; tentatively, D is TRBD1 or TRBD2 (5 bases each). The CDR3 is 15 residues long. Trimming took off 0 bases at V and 7 bases at J, with 13 bases between the two ends. CDR1 and CDR2 from the germline V gene are LGHNA and YNFKEQ. The CDR3 DNA reads as TGTGCCAGCAGCCAAGAAGGGACCCTGGGTAATGAGCAGTTCTTC. Amino acid sequence: CASSQEGTLGNEQFF.

Concerning this clone: At one end, the junction sequence differs from germline, possibly due to a read error. The chain has TRBV7-3 and TRBJ2-5, with 7 bases fitting TRBD1. The germline CDR1 and CDR2 sequences are SGHTA and FQGTGA. The CDR3 has 16 residues. The CDR3 reads CASSVTGTALQETQYF. The DNA for the CDR3 is TGTGCCAGCAGCGTAACCGGGACAGCGTTACAAGAGACCCAGTACTTC.

V usage is TRBV11-3 and J usage is TRBJ2-5, with 10 nucleotides matching TRBD1. This CDR3 has 15 residues. With V trimmed by 5 bases and J by 4 bases, 7 bases remained unmatched. Germline values: CDR1 SGHNT, CDR2 YENEEA. CDR3 in amino acids: CASSQGTGERETQYF. CDR3 DNA: TGTGCCAGCAGCCAGGGGACAGGGGAGAGAGAGACCCAGTACTTC.

This clone was seen just once. The genes are TRBV27 and TRBJ1-1, with D hard to call. Germline CDR1 reads MNHEY; CDR2 reads SMNVEV (reference sequence). CDR3 length equals 13 residues. Trimming removed 3 bases at V and 4 bases at J, with 9 bases between. DNA for the CDR3: TGTGCCAGCAGTTTTCAAGTGAGCACTGAAGCTTTCTTT. This codes for CASSFQVSTEAFF.

The rearrangement links TRBV27 to TRBJ1-1, with TRBD1 matching 7 bases. This CDR3 region has 13 residues. Germline-derived CDR1 and CDR2 are MNHEY and SMNVEV (reference sequence). Trimming at V came to 6 bases and at J to 4 bases, leaving 5 bases not matched to a gene. As DNA, the CDR3 is TGTGCCAGCAGCAATTGGGACAGCACTGAAGCTTTCTTT. As protein: CASSNWDSTEAFF.

This chain connects TRBV19 to TRBJ1-2, with 7 positions matching TRBD1. The CDR3 is 13 residues long. V lost 3 bases, J lost 4 bases, and 2 bases stayed unmatched. Germline assignment: CDR1 LNHDA and CDR2 SQIVND (reference sequence). The CDR3 DNA reads as TGTGCCAGTAGTATCGACAGGGTCTATGGCTACACCTTC. Amino acids: CASSIDRVYGYTF.